Each of the 28 T cell receptor beta chains below was sequenced from the same sample in a study of human T cells and chemical hapten exposure. Specified time point: pre-sensitization, week 0. Treatment: therapeutic diphenylcyclopropenone sensitization with weekly scalp DPC. A single record per CDR3 protein comes from TCRdb applying MiXCR to the RACE reads. This sample has 250,000 or so distinct CDR3 sequences, with roughly 8% found just once. The specimen comprised whole blood, sampled in connection with sensitization to the hapten diphenylcyclopropenone (DPC). These receptors all stem from a man younger than 30 with alopecia areata. Some clones in this sample may be carry-over from other donors' samples.

This clonotype has ten or more counts. The chain links TRBV27 to TRBJ1-5; D perhaps matches TRBD1 (5 bases). Germline V lookup: CDR1 MNHEY, CDR2 SMNVEV (reference sequence). V was cut by 0 bases and J by 12 bases, with 12 bases left in between. This CDR3 contains 13 residues. The DNA of the CDR3 is TGTGCCAGCAGTTTATCCCGTGGGGGGATCCAGCATTTT. It encodes CASSLSRGGIQHF.

In this sample, this clonotype turned up a few times. The chain has TRBV14 and TRBJ1-4; D gene unclear. Germline CDR1 is SGHDN and CDR2 is FVKESK. CDR3 size: 16 residues. Trimming stripped 1 base from V and 5 bases from J, with 14 bases between. The CDR3 is CASSQVVNGLNEKLFF. CDR3 sequence (DNA): TGTGCCAGCAGCCAAGTGGTGAATGGGCTGAATGAAAAACTGTTTTTT.

The V and J genes are TRBV9 and TRBJ2-3; perhaps TRBD2 as D (6 bases). CDR1 and CDR2 from the germline V gene are SGDLS and YYNGEE. The V end lost 4 bases, the J end lost 2 bases, and 14 bases lay between the germline ends. The CDR3 loop spans 15 amino acids. CDR3 region: CASSRVGTLTDTQYF. In DNA, the CDR3 is TGTGCCAGCAGCCGAGTCGGGACTCTCACAGATACGCAGTATTTT.

The sample holds a few counts of this clonotype. This chain links TRBV5-1 with TRBJ2-5; D might be TRBD2 (5 bases). This CDR3 is 11 amino acids long. The germline V gene has CDR1 SGHRS and CDR2 YFSETQ. The V end lost 5 bases, the J end lost 5 bases, and 7 bases lay between the germline ends. The CDR3 DNA sequence: TGCGCCAGCAGGGAGGTGGAGACCCAGTACTTC. Protein sequence: CASREVETQYF.

This clonotype was seen only a few times. V and J are TRBV6-1 and TRBJ1-2; D gene ambiguous. The CDR3 sequence is 13 residues long. Trimming took off 7 bases at V and 7 bases at J, with 16 bases between the two ends. Germline values: CDR1 MNHNS, CDR2 SASEGT. The DNA for the CDR3 is TGTGCCAGCACTGAGGCCGTCCCCGGTGGCTACACCTTC. Translation gives CASTEAVPGGYTF.

This chain joins TRBV5-1 and TRBJ1-6; 7 bases line up with TRBD1. The junction had 4 bases not matched to a gene; V was cut back by 1 base and J by 9 bases. The CDR3 consists of 14 residues. Germline CDR1 SGHRS, CDR2 YFSETQ. The CDR3 protein is CASSLNRGGSPLHF. DNA for the CDR3: TGCGCCAGCAGCTTGAACAGGGGAGGTTCACCCCTCCACTTT.

This clonotype was recorded a few times. The chain combines TRBV5-1 with TRBJ2-5; tentative D call: TRBD2 (6 bases). CDR1 SGHRS and CDR2 YFSETQ come from the germline V gene. V lost 2 bases to trimming and J lost 3 bases, with 8 bases between them. This CDR3 is 13 amino acids long. CDR3 nucleotides: TGCGCCAGCAGCTTCGGACTAAAAGAGACCCAGTACTTC. As protein: CASSFGLKETQYF.

The table lists this clonotype with a few counts. The V call is TRBV20-1, the J call TRBJ1-5; TRBD1 is a possible D gene (6 bases). V lost 5 bases and J 0 bases, leaving 14 bases between the germline ends. The CDR3 totals 15 residues. Germline loops: CDR1 DFQATT, CDR2 SNEGSKA (reference sequence). The CDR3 nucleotides are TGCAGTGCTTCCGGGACACCCTATAGCAATCAGCCCCAGCATTTT. This sequence encodes CSASGTPYSNQPQHF.

This clonotype was seen repeatedly, ten times or more. The CDR3 sequence is CSVEGWGAGRTDTQYF. CDR3 in DNA: TGCAGCGTTGAAGGCTGGGGGGCAGGGAGGACAGATACGCAGTATTTT. The chain has TRBV29-1 and TRBJ2-3; tentatively, D is TRBD1 or TRBD2 (6 bases each). The V end lost 1 base, the J end lost 3 bases, and 17 bases lay between the germline ends. The CDR3 spans 16 residues. Germline lookup yields CDR1 SQVTM and CDR2 ANQGSEA.

Only a few counts were recorded for this clonotype. The CDR3 DNA is TGTGCCACCAGTGATTTTGACAGGGAGGCCGGGGAGCTGTTTTTT. Amino acids: CATSDFDREAGELFF. The V gene is TRBV24-1, the J gene TRBJ2-2; the D gene is possibly TRBD1 (7 bases). The CDR3 contains 15 residues. Germline CDR1 KGHDR, CDR2 SFDVKD. V was cut by 1 base and J by 6 bases, with 11 bases left in between.

The chain has TRBV5-1 and TRBJ1-3; maybe TRBD1 (6 bases). The CDR3 length is 16 residues. V gave up 2 bases and J gave up 0 bases, with 12 bases separating them. Germline V gene lookup returns CDR1 SGHRS and CDR2 YFSETQ. CDR3 coding DNA: TGCGCCAGCAGCTTTGATGTCAGGGGCTCTGGAAACACCATATATTTT. Translated: CASSFDVRGSGNTIYF.

This clonotype was observed a few times. This chain links TRBV11-2 with TRBJ2-5; D may be TRBD2 (6 bases). Germline V gives CDR1 SGHAT, CDR2 FQNNGV. The ends were cut back, 4 bases at V and 2 bases at J, with 14 bases in the middle. The CDR3 runs to 15 residues. The CDR3: CASSYYSGAQETQYF. The CDR3 DNA is TGTGCCAGCAGCTACTATAGCGGAGCACAAGAGACCCAGTACTTC.

This clonotype has ten or more counts. This chain uses TRBV28 with TRBJ1-4; D ambiguous. The germline CDR1 and CDR2 sequences are MDHEN and SYDVKM. This CDR3 has 12 amino acids. V was trimmed by 8 bases and J by 8 bases, leaving 12 bases between them. In nucleotides, the CDR3 is TGTGCCAGCGGAAGTGACTTAGAAAAACTGTTTTTT. Its protein product is CASGSDLEKLFF. The whole variable domain, remainder taken from reference TRBV28 and TRBJ1-4, is DVKVTQSSRYLVKRTGEKVFLECVQDMDHENMFWYRQDPGLGLRLIYFSYDVKMKEKGDIPEGYSVSREKKERFSLILESASTNQTSMYLCASGSDLEKLFFGSGTQLSVL.

This clonotype turned up a few times. The chain links TRBV6-2 or TRBV6-3 to TRBJ2-4, with D unclear. The germline CDR1 and CDR2 sequences are MNHEY and SVGEGT. The CDR3 runs 11 residues. V lost 3 bases and J 11 bases, leaving 8 bases between the germline ends. In DNA form, the CDR3 reads TGTGCCAGCAGTTATGGTCAGTTTCAGTACTTC. This encodes CASSYGQFQYF.

This clonotype occurred a few times. J is TRBJ1-4 and V is TRBV4-1; D is uncertain. The CDR3 has 15 amino acids. CDR1 is MGHRA, CDR2 YSYEKL, per germline. V lost 0 bases to trimming and J lost 4 bases, with 9 bases between them. CDR3 protein: CASSQERLFNEKLFF. CDR3 nucleotides: TGCGCCAGCAGCCAAGAACGGCTGTTTAATGAAAAACTGTTTTTT.

The chain combines TRBV12-3 or TRBV12-4 with TRBJ2-3, with TRBD1 matching 10 bases. Trimming removed 3 bases from V and 1 base from J; junction bases left unmatched: 10. The CDR3 is 18 amino acids. In DNA, the CDR3 is TGTGCCAGCAGTTTTCCGAGACAGGGGGCAGTCGGCACAGATACGCAGTATTTT. It is translated as CASSFPRQGAVGTDTQYF.

This clonotype was counted between two and nine times. The chain combines TRBV12-3 or TRBV12-4 with TRBJ1-3, with TRBD1 as a possible D gene (5 bases). With 3 bases removed from V and 0 bases from J, the gap between germline ends came to 15 bases. CDR3 length: 17 amino acids. The CDR3 region is CASSFSRGRFSGNTIYF. DNA of the CDR3: TGTGCCAGCAGTTTTAGCCGGGGACGGTTCTCTGGAAACACCATATATTTT.

This clonotype has more than one count but fewer than ten. The chain is built from TRBV25-1 and TRBJ1-4; 7 bases line up with TRBD1. The germline V gene encodes CDR1 MGHDK and CDR2 SYGVNS. The CDR3 loop spans 14 amino acids. After removal of 3 bases from V and 7 bases from J, the junction contained 5 bases not matched to a gene. CDR3 loop: CASSEPGGSEKLFF. The DNA for the CDR3 is TGTGCCAGCAGTGAGCCAGGGGGAAGTGAAAAACTGTTTTTT. Variable domain in full (rest from reference TRBV25-1 and TRBJ1-4): EADIYQTPRYLVIGTGKKITLECSQTMGHDKMYWYQQDPGMELHLIHYSYGVNSTEKGDLSSESTVSRIRTEHFPLTLESARPSHTSQYLCASSEPGGSEKLFFGSGTQLSVL.

This chain links TRBV5-1 with TRBJ1-3; 9 nucleotides line up with TRBD1. V lost 0 bases and J lost 0; bases outside the gene matches: 10. The CDR3 is made up of 19 amino acids. Per the germline V gene, CDR1 is SGHRS and CDR2 is YFSETQ. CDR3 sequence reads: CASSLDPGQGTGSGNTIYF. The DNA of the CDR3 is TGCGCCAGCAGCTTGGACCCGGGACAGGGAACCGGCTCTGGAAACACCATATATTTT.

The chain employs TRBV5-1 and TRBJ1-4; TRBD1 matches at 7 bases. The CDR3 consists of 15 residues. From germline, CDR1 is SGHRS and CDR2 YFSETQ. The ends lost 0 bases at V and 7 bases at J; junction bases unmatched: 6. The CDR3 spells CASSLDGGGGEKLFF. In DNA form, the CDR3 reads TGCGCCAGCAGCTTGGACGGAGGGGGCGGTGAAAAACTGTTTTTT.

This clonotype was seen more than once but under ten times. CDR3 residues: CASSSFPRGPEDTQYF. The CDR3, as DNA: TGTGCCAGCAGCTCATTCCCAAGGGGGCCGGAAGATACGCAGTATTTT. The chain joins TRBV11-3 to TRBJ2-3; 7 bases match TRBD1. CDR3 size: 16 residues. V trimming: 4 bases; J trimming: 5 bases; junction bases outside the gene matches: 12. Germline loops: CDR1 SGHNT, CDR2 YENEEA.

This clonotype was counted many times. The genes are TRBV7-9 and TRBJ2-7; D remains ambiguous. Deletions cut 1 base from V and 3 bases from J, with 7 bases between. Germline-derived CDR1 and CDR2 are SEHNR and FQNEAQ (reference sequence). This CDR3 comprises 13 residues. CDR3 residues: CASSLDRLYEQYF. The CDR3, as DNA: TGTGCCAGCAGCTTAGACCGACTCTACGAGCAGTACTTC.

The J gene is TRBJ1-1, the V gene TRBV7-3; 9 bases agree with TRBD1. Germline-derived CDR1 and CDR2 are SGHTA and FQGTGA. V lost 3 bases to trimming and J lost 8 bases; unmatched junction nucleotides: 4. The CDR3 is made up of 13 amino acids. The CDR3, as DNA: TGTGCCAGCAGCTTTGGTGGGACAGGGGAAGCTTTCTTT. Its translation is CASSFGGTGEAFF. The full variable domain, its missing parts supplied by reference TRBV7-3 and TRBJ1-1, is GAGVSQTPSNKVTEKGKYVELRCDPISGHTALYWYRQSLGQGPEFLIYFQGTGAADDSGLPNDRFFAVRPEGSVSTLKIQRTERGDSAVYLCASSFGGTGEAFFGQGTRLTVV.

The chain couples TRBV20-1 to TRBJ2-7; TRBD1 or TRBD2 may be the D gene (5 bases each). The length of the CDR3 is 12 residues. Trimming left V 3 bases short and J 4 bases short, with 10 bases between. The germline CDR1 and CDR2 sequences are DFQATT and SNEGSKA (reference sequence). CDR3 region: CSASSREYEQYF. The CDR3 DNA follows: TGCAGTGCTAGTAGCAGGGAGTACGAGCAGTACTTC.

The chain uses TRBV20-1 and TRBJ2-7, with D perhaps matching TRBD1 or TRBD2 (6 bases each). Trimming took 3 bases from V and 3 from J, leaving 15 bases between them. The germline gives CDR1 DFQATT, CDR2 SNEGSKA (reference sequence). The CDR3 contains 14 residues. In DNA, the CDR3 is TGCAGTGCTAGGGTGCACAGGGAGGTCTACGAGCAGTACTTC. It is translated as CSARVHREVYEQYF.

This clonotype was counted ten times or more. The chain carries TRBV27 and TRBJ2-7; D gene unclear. V was pared by 3 bases and J by 2 bases, with 17 bases between. The CDR3 covers 16 residues. Germline assignment: CDR1 MNHEY and CDR2 SMNVEV (reference sequence). The CDR3 bases are TGTGCCAGCAGTTTCCTGGGGTCTAACTCGGCCTACGAGCAGTACTTC. Amino acid sequence: CASSFLGSNSAYEQYF.

This clonotype came up many times. The rearrangement joins TRBV27 to TRBJ2-1, with 15 positions matching TRBD2. The CDR3 totals 17 residues. Per the germline V gene, CDR1 is MNHEY and CDR2 is SMNVEV (reference sequence). V dropped 5 bases and J dropped 7; count of bases not matched to a gene: 9. CDR3 DNA: TGTGCCAGCAGTCCGGACCTTGGACTAGCGGGGGGGAATGAGCAGTTCTTC. This sequence encodes CASSPDLGLAGGNEQFF.

This clonotype was recorded a few times. The chain links TRBV3-1 to TRBJ2-2; D remains ambiguous. There are 13 residues in the CDR3. V was cut by 3 bases and J by 0 bases, with 2 bases left in between. Germline lookup yields CDR1 LGHDT and CDR2 YNNKEL (reference sequence). Written as DNA, the CDR3 is TGTGCCAGCAGCCAGACGAACACCGGGGAGCTGTTTTTT. It codes for CASSQTNTGELFF.